These 11 T cell receptor beta chains share one sample of origin, sequenced in a study of PD-1 blockade in classical Hodgkin lymphoma. Documented time point: cycle 4 day 1 (C4D1), after more than 5 weeks of nivolumab. Each patient experienced a relapse that followed autologous stem cell transplantation, and brentuximab vedotin exposure varied. Profiling relied on immunoSEQ multiplex PCR, and the TCRdb table lists in-frame clones only, not all of them. This table holds approximately 30,000 clones, 80% found once. This sample comprised peripheral blood mononuclear cells (PBMCs), obtained before the fourth cycle of nivolumab. The receptors derive from a human donor with classical Hodgkin lymphoma.

This clone was picked up a small number of times. The rearrangement links TRBV16 to TRBJ1-2; 7 bases are a match to TRBD1. Germline-derived CDR1 and CDR2 are KGHSY and FQNENV. Trimming cost V 2 bases and J 8 bases; bases outside gene matches: 8. The CDR3 sequence is 14 residues long. The CDR3 protein is CASSQVRGGAGYTF. In DNA, the CDR3 is TGTGCCAGCAGCCAAGTGAGAGGGGGCGCAGGCTACACCTTC. The full variable domain, rest sourced from reference TRBV16 and TRBJ1-2, is GEEVAQTPKHLVRGEGQKAKLYCAPIKGHSYVFWYQQVLKNEFKFLISFQNENVFDETGMPKERFSAKCLPNSPCSLEIQATKLEDSAVYFCASSQVRGGAGYTFGSGTRLTVV.

The rearrangement links TRBV7-6 to TRBJ1-1; no reliable D call. Trimming pared 5 bases from V and 4 bases from J, leaving 14 bases between. Germline V gives CDR1 SGHVS, CDR2 FNYEAQ. This CDR3 has 14 residues. CDR3 sequence (DNA): TGTGCCAGCAGCCCCCGCCTGGGGAGCACTGAAGCTTTCTTT. It yields the protein CASSPRLGSTEAFF. Looking up the rest from reference TRBV7-6 and TRBJ1-1 gives the full variable domain: GAGVSQSPRYKVTKRGQDVALRCDPISGHVSLYWYRQALGQGPEFLTYFNYEAQQDKSGLPNDRFSAERPEGSISTLTIQRTEQRDSAMYRCASSPRLGSTEAFFGQGTRLTVV.

The chain employs TRBV28 and TRBJ2-1; TRBD1 matches at 7 bases. Germline V CDR1 and CDR2: MDHEN, SYDVKM. The CDR3 loop spans 11 amino acids. The junction had 2 bases not matched to a gene; V was cut back by 3 bases and J by 12 bases. The CDR3 sequence is CASSFRGWQFF. As DNA, the CDR3 is TGTGCCAGCAGTTTCAGGGGGTGGCAGTTCTTC.

This clone was seen a handful of times. The rearrangement uses TRBV18 and TRBJ1-1; no firm D call. Germline V gene lookup returns CDR1 KGHSH and CDR2 LQKENI. The CDR3 contains 11 residues. V was cut by 2 bases and J by 8 bases, with 6 bases left in between. CDR3 nucleotides: TGTGCCAGCTCACCAGGCACCGAAGCTTTCTTT. It specifies CASSPGTEAFF.

In this sample, this clone turned up a few times. This chain links TRBV7-2 with TRBJ1-1; a possible D gene is TRBD1 (6 bases). The V gene's germline CDR1 is SGHTA and CDR2 FQGNSA. This CDR3 has 14 amino acids. Trimming stripped 1 base from V and 4 bases from J, with 10 bases between. The CDR3 nucleotides read TGTGCCAGCAGCTTAGTTGGGGGGCTCACTGAAGCTTTCTTT. It encodes CASSLVGGLTEAFF.

The rearrangement joins TRBV28 to TRBJ2-5, with D possibly matching TRBD1 (6 bases). Per the germline V gene, CDR1 is MDHEN and CDR2 is SYDVKM. The V and J ends lost 6 bases and 1 base respectively, with 9 bases between them. The length of the CDR3 is 13 residues. CDR3 in amino acids: CASSSDSQETQYF. CDR3 bases: TGTGCCAGCAGCTCGGACAGCCAAGAGACCCAGTACTTC.

J is TRBJ2-1 and V is TRBV18; D is possibly TRBD1 or TRBD2 (6 bases each). The CDR3 spans 13 residues. CDR1 and CDR2 from the germline V gene are KGHSH and LQKENI. Trimming shortened V by 1 base and J by 6 bases, and 7 bases separated the two germline ends. The CDR3 sequence is CASSPQGGNEQFF. Here the CDR3 DNA reads TGTGCCAGCTCACCACAGGGGGGCAATGAGCAGTTCTTC.

The V gene is TRBV19, the J gene TRBJ2-5, with D maybe TRBD2 (6 bases). TRBJ2-7 explains the end of the DNA better; the J call may be wrong. The CDR3 extends over 13 amino acids. CDR1 and CDR2 (germline): LNHDA, SQIVND (reference sequence). The CDR3 loop reads CASSSLGGDEQYF. The DNA for the CDR3 is TGTGCCAGTAGTTCCCTTGGAGGGGACGAGCAGTACTTC.

The chain has TRBV19 and TRBJ2-4; 9 bases are shared with TRBD2. Germline loops: CDR1 LNHDA, CDR2 SQIVND (reference sequence). With V trimmed by 5 bases and J by 3 bases, 5 bases remained unmatched. The CDR3 is 15 amino acids. CDR3 in amino acids: CASSDSGRVKNIQYF. The DNA for the CDR3 is TGTGCCAGTAGTGATAGCGGGAGAGTCAAAAACATTCAGTACTTC.

This chain uses TRBV5-1 with TRBJ2-3; 10 bases match TRBD1. The CDR3 runs 16 residues. J gave up 10 bases and V 4 bases, and 15 bases lay outside the gene matches. Germline-derived CDR1 and CDR2 are SGHRS and YFSETQ. This CDR3 is CASSGIPGQGTEAQYF. The CDR3 DNA sequence: TGCGCCAGCAGCGGAATTCCGGGACAGGGGACTGAGGCGCAGTATTTT.

This rearrangement joins TRBV10-2 to TRBJ2-3; 7 bases align to TRBD2. The V gene's germline CDR1 is WSHSY and CDR2 SAAADI. Trimming took 2 bases from V and 3 from J; bases not matched to a gene: 8. This CDR3 is 16 amino acids long. The CDR3: CASSEIGSGMTDTQYF. CDR3 in DNA: TGCGCCAGCAGTGAGATTGGGAGCGGGATGACAGATACGCAGTATTTT.